One and the same sample provided the 20 T cell receptor beta chains below, sequenced in a study of cytomegalovirus exposure and HLA in healthy donors. The study ran its PCR with 60 Vbeta and 13 Jbeta primers. Clones were read by immunoSEQ multiplex PCR, and TCRdb kept only the in-frame ones, dropping some. The sample includes about 88,000 clones, roughly 80% of them seen just once. Sequencing was carried out using PBMCs. These receptors were collected from a man aged 25 to 45 in good health and CMV-seronegative.

This clone was detected once. The chain carries TRBV27 and TRBJ2-1; D is ambiguous. Deletions cut 6 bases from V and 7 bases from J, with 13 bases between. Germline V gene sequence: CDR1 MNHEY, CDR2 SMNVEV (reference sequence). The CDR3 is made up of 13 amino acids. The CDR3 region is CASSTTLPNEQFF. In DNA, the CDR3 is TGTGCCAGCAGCACTACTTTACCGAATGAGCAGTTCTTC.

In DNA form, the CDR3 reads TGTGCCAGCTCACCGGCGACAGGGGAAGCTTTCTTT. This translates into CASSPATGEAFF. The chain links TRBV18 to TRBJ1-1; TRBD1 agrees at 7 bases. The CDR3 has 12 amino acids. The V and J ends lost 3 bases and 8 bases, in that order; junction bases with no gene match: 3. Germline loops: CDR1 KGHSH, CDR2 LQKENI.

This clone was detected only a few times. The chain has TRBV6-1 and TRBJ1-1; 11 bases fit TRBD1. J gave up 4 bases and V 4 bases, and 5 bases lay outside the gene matches. This CDR3 comprises 15 residues. CDR1 is MNHNS and CDR2 is SASEGT in the germline V gene. This chain's CDR3 is CASSARTGGFTEAFF. The DNA for the CDR3 is TGTGCCAGCAGTGCCCGGACAGGGGGCTTCACTGAAGCTTTCTTT.

The J gene is TRBJ1-2, the V gene TRBV6-5; TRBD1 matches at 7 bases. Germline lookup yields CDR1 MNHEY and CDR2 SVGAGI. This CDR3 has 14 residues. V was pared by 2 bases and J by 5 bases, with 5 bases of the junction left unmatched. CDR3 in amino acids: CASSYRDRYYGYTF. In DNA form, the CDR3 reads TGTGCCAGCAGTTACAGGGACAGATATTATGGCTACACCTTC.

V is TRBV10-3 and J is TRBJ2-1; perhaps TRBD1 as D (6 bases). Germline V gene data show CDR1 as ENHRY and CDR2 as SYGVKD. CDR3 length: 14 residues. Trimming left V 0 bases short and J 4 bases short, with 7 bases between. CDR3 loop: CAISESRGYNEQFF. The CDR3 DNA reads as TGTGCCATCAGTGAGTCTAGGGGGTACAATGAGCAGTTCTTC.

The chain has TRBV5-1 and TRBJ1-2; D is ambiguous. Germline V gene lookup returns CDR1 SGHRS and CDR2 YFSETQ. Between the trimmed V and J ends, which lost 4 bases and 5 bases, there was a span of 18 bases. This CDR3 is 15 amino acids long. CDR3 in amino acids: CASSQHSPLNYGYTF. CDR3 nucleotide sequence: TGCGCCAGCAGCCAACACAGCCCGTTAAATTATGGCTACACCTTC.

This clone was recorded once. CDR3 in DNA: TGTGCCAGCAGTGGACAGGTTATGAATCAGCCCCAGCATTTT. It encodes CASSGQVMNQPQHF. V and J are TRBV28 and TRBJ1-5; 7 bases match TRBD1. The CDR3 loop spans 14 amino acids. V shed 5 bases, J shed 4 bases, and the junction held 5 bases outside the gene matches. Germline CDR1 MDHEN, CDR2 SYDVKM.

V and J are TRBV18 and TRBJ2-7; TRBD1 agrees at 9 bases. This CDR3 has 15 amino acids. V lost 3 bases and J lost 9; bases outside the gene matches: 12. Germline loops: CDR1 KGHSH, CDR2 LQKENI. CDR3 sequence (DNA): TGTGCCAGCTCACCTGAAACCGGGACAGGGAACGTGCAGTACTTC. Amino acids: CASSPETGTGNVQYF.

This chain connects TRBV6-6 to TRBJ1-1; unclear D gene. The germline V and J ends were trimmed by 2 bases and 7 bases, with 14 bases remaining between them. Germline CDR1 reads MNHNY; CDR2 reads SVGAGI (reference sequence). The CDR3 sequence is 14 residues long. CDR3 region: CASSYRGKGDEAFF. The CDR3 nucleotides read TGTGCCAGCAGTTACCGAGGGAAGGGTGATGAAGCTTTCTTT.

The rearrangement uses TRBV5-1 and TRBJ1-1, with 7 bases lining up with TRBD1. The length of the CDR3 is 14 residues. V lost 4 bases to trimming and J lost 5 bases; unmatched junction nucleotides: 8. The germline V gene encodes CDR1 SGHRS and CDR2 YFSETQ. CDR3 sequence: CASSPPTGYTEAFF. DNA of the CDR3: TGCGCCAGCAGCCCTCCGACAGGGTATACTGAAGCTTTCTTT.

V and J are TRBV25-1 and TRBJ1-2, with D perhaps matching TRBD1 (5 bases). V was trimmed by 5 bases and J by 3 bases, leaving 10 bases between them. The CDR3 extends over 13 amino acids. The germline CDR1 and CDR2 sequences are MGHDK and SYGVNS. The CDR3 DNA follows: TGTGCCAGCAGTCCCCGGGGGGACTATGGCTACACCTTC. Protein: CASSPRGDYGYTF.

The chain combines TRBV5-8 with TRBJ2-7; D might be TRBD1 (6 bases). Germline-derived CDR1 and CDR2 are SGHTS and YDEGEE. The CDR3 spans 14 residues. The V end lost 1 base, the J end lost 7 bases, and 15 bases lay between the germline ends. The CDR3 nucleotides read TGTGCCAGCAGCTTGTTGGGACAAGGTGTGGAGCAGTACTTC. It translates to CASSLLGQGVEQYF.

This clone occurred once. This sequence joins TRBV25-1 and TRBJ2-7, with TRBD1 identical over 9 bases. Germline lookup yields CDR1 MGHDK and CDR2 SYGVNS. V dropped 3 bases and J dropped 6; count of bases not matched to a gene: 12. The CDR3 spans 16 residues. CDR3: CASSDSDPGQGSEQYF. Here the CDR3 DNA reads TGTGCCAGCAGTGATTCGGATCCGGGACAGGGCTCCGAGCAGTACTTC.

The chain couples TRBV6-4 to TRBJ2-5; TRBD2 matches 9 bases. Germline V gene data show CDR1 as MRHNA and CDR2 as SNTAGT. V dropped 3 bases and J dropped 7; count of bases not matched to a gene: 12. The CDR3 has 16 amino acids. CDR3 sequence (DNA): TGTGCCAGCAGTGATGGAGCGGGGGGCCTTACGGGGACCCAGTACTTC. Encoded protein: CASSDGAGGLTGTQYF.

This sequence joins TRBV5-8 and TRBJ2-2, with D possibly matching TRBD1 (6 bases). Germline-derived CDR1 and CDR2 are SGHTS and YDEGEE. Trimming stripped 5 bases from V and 5 bases from J, with 19 bases between. CDR3 length: 16 amino acids. DNA for the CDR3: TGTGCCAGCAGACCGAGCCACACGCAGGGGACCGGGGAGCTGTTTTTT. This gives the protein CASRPSHTQGTGELFF.

The rearrangement joins TRBV5-1 to TRBJ1-2, with TRBD1 matching over 8 bases. This CDR3 is built from 19 residues. Germline assignment: CDR1 SGHRS and CDR2 YFSETQ. The junction had 17 bases not matched to a gene; V was cut back by 0 bases and J by 4 bases. Here the CDR3 DNA reads TGCGCCAGCAGCTTGGCTCGCTCGACAGGGGAAAATAAAGGCTATGGCTACACCTTC. Protein sequence: CASSLARSTGENKGYGYTF.

The genes are TRBV5-6 and TRBJ1-5, with 9 positions matching TRBD1. Germline V gene data show CDR1 as SGHDT and CDR2 as YYEEEE. This CDR3 comprises 17 residues. V lost 3 bases, J lost 0 bases, and 7 bases stayed unmatched. The CDR3 bases are TGTGCCAGCAGCTCTTTACAGGGGGCATATAGCAATCAGCCCCAGCATTTT. Translating it yields CASSSLQGAYSNQPQHF.

The chain carries TRBV11-2 and TRBJ2-1; D is unresolved. This CDR3 is built from 12 residues. Trimming left V 6 bases short and J 4 bases short, with 7 bases between. The germline V gene encodes CDR1 SGHAT and CDR2 FQNNGV. The CDR3 coding sequence is TGTGCCAGCAGTCCCCGTTACAATGAGCAGTTCTTC. Translating gives CASSPRYNEQFF.

The V call is TRBV28, the J call TRBJ1-2, with D perhaps matching TRBD1 (5 bases). There are 14 residues in the CDR3. V was trimmed by 2 bases and J by 1 base, leaving 8 bases between them. Germline CDR1 MDHEN, CDR2 SYDVKM. Here the CDR3 DNA reads TGTGCCAGCAGTTTAAGGGGCGATAACTATGGCTACACCTTC. This translates into CASSLRGDNYGYTF.

The gene calls are TRBV5-1 and TRBJ2-5; 7 nucleotides align to TRBD2. The CDR3 sequence is 16 residues long. Trimming took 0 bases from V and 4 from J; bases not matched to a gene: 9. Germline V gene data show CDR1 as SGHRS and CDR2 as YFSETQ. In DNA, the CDR3 is TGCGCCAGCAGCTTGGCCCCTAGCGGTAGTGGAGAGACCCAGTACTTC. It yields the protein CASSLAPSGSGETQYF.